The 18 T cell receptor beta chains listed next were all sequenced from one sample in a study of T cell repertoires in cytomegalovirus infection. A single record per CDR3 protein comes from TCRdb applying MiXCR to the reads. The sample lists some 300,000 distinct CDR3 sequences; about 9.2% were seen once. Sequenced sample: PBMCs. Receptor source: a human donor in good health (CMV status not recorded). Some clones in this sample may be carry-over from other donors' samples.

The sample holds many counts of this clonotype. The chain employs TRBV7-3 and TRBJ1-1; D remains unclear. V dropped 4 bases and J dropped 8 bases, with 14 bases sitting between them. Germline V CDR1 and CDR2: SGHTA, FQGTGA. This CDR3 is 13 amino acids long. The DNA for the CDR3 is TGTGCCAGCAGCTCCTCCCCCGAGAAAGAAGCTTTCTTT. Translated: CASSSSPEKEAFF.

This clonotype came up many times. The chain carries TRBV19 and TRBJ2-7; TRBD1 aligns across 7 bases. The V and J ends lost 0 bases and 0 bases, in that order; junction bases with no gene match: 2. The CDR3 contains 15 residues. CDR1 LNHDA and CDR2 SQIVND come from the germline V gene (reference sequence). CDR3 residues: CASSIDRQGSYEQYF. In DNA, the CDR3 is TGTGCCAGTAGTATAGATCGACAGGGCTCCTACGAGCAGTACTTC.

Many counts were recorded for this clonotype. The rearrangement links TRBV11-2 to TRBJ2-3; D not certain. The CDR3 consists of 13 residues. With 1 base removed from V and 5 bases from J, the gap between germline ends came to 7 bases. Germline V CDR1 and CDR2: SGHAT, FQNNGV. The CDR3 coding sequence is TGTGCCAGCAGCTTAGGGACGGGAGATACGCAGTATTTT. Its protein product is CASSLGTGDTQYF.

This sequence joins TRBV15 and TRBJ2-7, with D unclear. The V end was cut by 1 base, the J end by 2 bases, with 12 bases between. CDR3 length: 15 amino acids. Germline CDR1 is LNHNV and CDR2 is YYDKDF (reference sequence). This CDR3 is CATSRGATVTYEQYF. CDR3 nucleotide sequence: TGTGCCACCAGCAGAGGGGCGACTGTAACCTACGAGCAGTACTTC.

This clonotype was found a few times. As DNA, the CDR3 is TGTGCCAGCAGGAGTCCCGGGACAGCGAACACTGAAGCTTTCTTT. This codes for CASRSPGTANTEAFF. The chain has TRBV5-4 and TRBJ1-1, with 7 positions matching TRBD1. The germline V gene has CDR1 SGHNT and CDR2 YYREEE (reference sequence). The CDR3 contains 15 residues. V shed 5 bases and J 1 base; nucleotides not matched to a gene: 8.

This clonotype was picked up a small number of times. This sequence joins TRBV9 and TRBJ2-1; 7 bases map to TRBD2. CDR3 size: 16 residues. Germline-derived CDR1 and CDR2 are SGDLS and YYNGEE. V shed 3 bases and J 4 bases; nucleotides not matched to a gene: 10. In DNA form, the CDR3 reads TGTGCCAGCAGCGAGACGGTCACCGGGGGGTACAATGAGCAGTTCTTC. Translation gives CASSETVTGGYNEQFF.

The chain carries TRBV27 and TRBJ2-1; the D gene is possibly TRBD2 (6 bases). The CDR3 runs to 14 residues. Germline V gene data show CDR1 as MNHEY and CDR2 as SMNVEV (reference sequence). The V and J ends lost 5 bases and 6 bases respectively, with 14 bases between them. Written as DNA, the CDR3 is TGTGCCAGCAGTCCCGGGACTGATGTCAATGAGCAGTTCTTC. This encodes CASSPGTDVNEQFF.

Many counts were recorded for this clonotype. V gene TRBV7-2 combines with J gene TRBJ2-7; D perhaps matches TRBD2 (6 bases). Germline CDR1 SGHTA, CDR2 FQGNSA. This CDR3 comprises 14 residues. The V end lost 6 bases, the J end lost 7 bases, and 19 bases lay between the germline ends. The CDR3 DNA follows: TGTGCCAGCAGACCGACGGGGGTCGGCTGGGAGCAGTACGTC. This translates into CASRPTGVGWEQYV.

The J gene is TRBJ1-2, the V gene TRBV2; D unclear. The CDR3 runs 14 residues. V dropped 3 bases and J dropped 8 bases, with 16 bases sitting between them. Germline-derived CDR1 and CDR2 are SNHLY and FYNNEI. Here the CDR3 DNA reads TGTGCCAGCAGTGAGGACGCCCGAGCGGGGGGCTACACCTTC. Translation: CASSEDARAGGYTF.

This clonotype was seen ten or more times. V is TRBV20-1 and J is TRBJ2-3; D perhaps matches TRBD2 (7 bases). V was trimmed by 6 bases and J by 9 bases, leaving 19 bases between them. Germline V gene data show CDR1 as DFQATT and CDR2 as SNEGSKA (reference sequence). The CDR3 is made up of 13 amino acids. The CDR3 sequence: CSAGGGGSPTQYF. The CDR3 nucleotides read TGCAGTGCAGGGGGGGGCGGGTCCCCGACGCAGTATTTT.

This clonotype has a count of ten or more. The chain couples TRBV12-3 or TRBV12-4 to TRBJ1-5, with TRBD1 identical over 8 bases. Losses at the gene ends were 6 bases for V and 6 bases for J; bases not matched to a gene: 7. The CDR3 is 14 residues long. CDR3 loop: CASRKAGGGQPQHF. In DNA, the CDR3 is TGTGCCAGCAGAAAAGCAGGGGGCGGTCAGCCCCAGCATTTT.

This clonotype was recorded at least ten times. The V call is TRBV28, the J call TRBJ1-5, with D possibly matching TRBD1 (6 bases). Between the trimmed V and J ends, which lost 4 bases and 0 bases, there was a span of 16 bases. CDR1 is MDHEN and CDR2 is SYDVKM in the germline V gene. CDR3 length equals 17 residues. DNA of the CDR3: TGTGCCAGCAGTTGGGGGGGCCGAGAGTATAGCAATCAGCCCCAGCATTTT. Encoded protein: CASSWGGREYSNQPQHF. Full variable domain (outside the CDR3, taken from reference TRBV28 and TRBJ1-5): DVKVTQSSRYLVKRTGEKVFLECVQDMDHENMFWYRQDPGLGLRLIYFSYDVKMKEKGDIPEGYSVSREKKERFSLILESASTNQTSMYLCASSWGGREYSNQPQHFGDGTRLSIL.

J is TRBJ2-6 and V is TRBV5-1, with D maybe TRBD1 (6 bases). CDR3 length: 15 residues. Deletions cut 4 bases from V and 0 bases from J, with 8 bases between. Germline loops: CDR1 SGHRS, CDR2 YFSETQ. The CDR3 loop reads CASSTGSSGANVLTF. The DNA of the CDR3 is TGCGCCAGCAGCACAGGGTCCTCTGGGGCCAACGTCCTGACTTTC.

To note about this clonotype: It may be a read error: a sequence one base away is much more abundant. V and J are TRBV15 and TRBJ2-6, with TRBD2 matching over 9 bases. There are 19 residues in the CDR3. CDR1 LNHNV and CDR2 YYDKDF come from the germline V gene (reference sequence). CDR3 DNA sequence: TGTGCCACCAGCAGTGATCGGGGACTCACCGCGGGGGGGGCCGACGTCCTGACTTTC. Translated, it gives CATSSDRGLTAGGADVLTF.

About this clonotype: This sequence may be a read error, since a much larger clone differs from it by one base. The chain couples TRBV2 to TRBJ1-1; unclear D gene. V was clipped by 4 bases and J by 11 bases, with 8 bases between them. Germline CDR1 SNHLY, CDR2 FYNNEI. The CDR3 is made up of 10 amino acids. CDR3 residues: CASSGSDAFF. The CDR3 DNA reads TGTGCCAGCAGTGGGAGTGACGCTTTCTTT.

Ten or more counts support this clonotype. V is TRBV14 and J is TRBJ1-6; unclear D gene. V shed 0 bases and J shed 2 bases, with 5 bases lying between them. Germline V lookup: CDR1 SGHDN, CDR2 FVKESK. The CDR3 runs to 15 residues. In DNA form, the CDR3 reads TGTGCCAGCAGCCAAGAAGCGGCCTATAATTCACCCCTCCACTTT. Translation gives CASSQEAAYNSPLHF.

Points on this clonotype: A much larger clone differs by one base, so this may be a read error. The DNA of the CDR3 is TGTGCCAATAAAAGGGGCGGCACCTACAATGAGCAGTTCTTC. Translating it yields CANKRGGTYNEQFF. V usage is TRBV19 and J usage is TRBJ2-1; tentative D call: TRBD1 (5 bases). The germline V gene encodes CDR1 LNHDA and CDR2 SQIVND (reference sequence). This CDR3 is 14 amino acids long. V lost 10 bases to trimming and J lost 2 bases, with 15 bases between them.

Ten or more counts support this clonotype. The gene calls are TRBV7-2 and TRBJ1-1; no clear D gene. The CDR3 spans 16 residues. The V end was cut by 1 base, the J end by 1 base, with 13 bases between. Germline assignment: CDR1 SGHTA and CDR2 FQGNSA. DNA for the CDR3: TGTGCCAGCAGCTTAGTATCGGGCCCGACGAACACTGAAGCTTTCTTT. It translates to CASSLVSGPTNTEAFF.